These 29 T cell receptor beta chains came from one sample sequenced in a study of molecular identifiers for immune sequencing clone quantification. TCRdb fed the PCR reads into MiXCR, producing one record per CDR3 protein. Of hundreds of thousands of distinct CDR3 sequences in the sample, 24% were seen once. Sequenced: naive CD8+ T cells from blood, with Jurkat cell RNA spiked in. This sample's subset: FACS-sorted CD8+CD4-CCR7+CD45RA+ naive T cells. The receptors stem from a human donor in good health. Some libraries in this study had Jurkat cell RNA spiked in.

The chain recombines TRBV7-9 with TRBJ1-1; TRBD1 is a possible D gene (5 bases). This CDR3 contains 15 residues. V dropped 8 bases and J dropped 2 bases, with 18 bases sitting between them. Germline lookup yields CDR1 SEHNR and CDR2 FQNEAQ (reference sequence). This CDR3 is CASGTVGGANTEAFF. The CDR3 DNA is TGTGCCAGCGGCACAGTGGGGGGTGCTAACACTGAAGCTTTCTTT.

This clonotype showed up just a few times. This chain's CDR3 is CASSWSMTGATEAFF. In DNA form, the CDR3 reads TGTGCCAGCAGTTGGTCCATGACAGGGGCCACTGAAGCTTTCTTT. The chain is built from TRBV27 and TRBJ1-1; 8 bases align to TRBD1. V trimming: 4 bases; J trimming: 4 bases; junction bases outside the gene matches: 8. Germline V gene data show CDR1 as MNHEY and CDR2 as SMNVEV (reference sequence). The CDR3 has 15 residues.

A note on this clonotype: The conserved final phenylalanine or tryptophan is absent from the CDR3, which likely points to a read error. This sequence joins TRBV7-6 and TRBJ2-7, with D possibly being TRBD1 or TRBD2 (5 bases each). Trimming removed 4 bases at V and 2 bases at J, with 12 bases between. There are 14 residues in the CDR3. From germline, CDR1 is SGHVS and CDR2 FNYEAQ. In DNA form, the CDR3 reads TGTGCCAGCAGCTCCGGGACGGGAACCTACGAGCAGTACATC. The encoded protein is CASSSGTGTYEQYI.

V usage is TRBV6-6 and J usage is TRBJ2-2; 9 positions agree with TRBD1. Germline-derived CDR1 and CDR2 are MNHNY and SVGAGI (reference sequence). V shed 0 bases, J shed 7 bases, and the junction held 9 bases outside the gene matches. This CDR3 contains 17 residues. Written as DNA, the CDR3 is TGTGCCAGCAGTTACTCGAGCCCGACAGGGGGTGGCGGGGAGCTGTTTTTT. Translation gives CASSYSSPTGGGGELFF.

This clonotype was detected a few times. Here the CDR3 reads CASSYGRGLTEAFF. CDR3 bases: TGTGCCAGCAGTTATGGGCGGGGGCTTACTGAAGCTTTCTTT. This chain uses TRBV6-2 or TRBV6-3 with TRBJ1-1, with a tentative D call TRBD1 (6 bases). Per the germline V gene, CDR1 is MNHEY and CDR2 is SVGEGT. This CDR3 contains 14 residues. Trimming left V 3 bases short and J 5 bases short, with 13 bases between.

The chain is built from TRBV27 and TRBJ2-3; D possibly uses TRBD1 or TRBD2 (6 bases each). Germline CDR1 reads MNHEY; CDR2 reads SMNVEV (reference sequence). The CDR3 runs to 16 residues. V shed 9 bases and J shed 4 bases, with 23 bases lying between them. The CDR3 region is CASSNGGVLVPDTQYF. The CDR3 region has the DNA TGTGCCAGTTCTAACGGGGGCGTGTTAGTCCCAGATACGCAGTATTTT.

This clonotype came up a few times. The chain carries TRBV7-9 and TRBJ2-3, with 9 bases fitting TRBD1. V lost 5 bases and J lost 4; bases outside the gene matches: 10. Germline values: CDR1 SEHNR, CDR2 FQNEAQ (reference sequence). The length of the CDR3 is 16 residues. Here the CDR3 reads CASSPWTGDRADTQYF. CDR3 coding DNA: TGTGCCAGCAGCCCTTGGACAGGGGACCGTGCAGATACGCAGTATTTT.

This chain connects TRBV27 to TRBJ2-3; 14 bases fit TRBD2. The trim removed 5 bases at V and 2 bases at J, leaving 9 bases unmatched. Germline-derived CDR1 and CDR2 are MNHEY and SMNVEV (reference sequence). The CDR3 totals 18 residues. The CDR3 here is CASSPGTSGSINTDTQYF. CDR3 DNA: TGTGCCAGCAGTCCCGGGACTAGCGGGAGTATCAACACAGATACGCAGTATTTT.

The sample holds a few counts of this clonotype. The chain combines TRBV20-1 with TRBJ2-7, with D perhaps being TRBD1 or TRBD2 (6 bases each). The CDR3 is made up of 13 amino acids. Trimming cost V 3 bases and J 2 bases, with 11 bases left between them. Germline V gene sequence: CDR1 DFQATT, CDR2 SNEGSKA (reference sequence). The CDR3 is CSARGGDTYEQYF. The CDR3 DNA follows: TGCAGTGCTAGGGGCGGGGACACCTACGAGCAGTACTTC.

The gene calls are TRBV12-3 or TRBV12-4 and TRBJ1-5; TRBD1 might be the D (5 bases). Trimming took 6 bases from V and 3 from J, leaving 9 bases between them. The CDR3 runs to 13 residues. The chain's CDR3 is CASSRQFNQPQHF. The CDR3 DNA follows: TGTGCCAGCAGCCGACAGTTCAATCAGCCCCAGCATTTT.

This chain connects TRBV5-3 to TRBJ2-7, with D tentatively TRBD1 or TRBD2 (5 bases each). TRBV5-3 is annotated as an ORF whose role is uncertain. The CDR3 sequence is 12 residues long. Trimming removed 8 bases from V and 2 bases from J, with 11 bases in between. The CDR3 sequence is CASSRGAYEQYF. CDR3 nucleotides: TGTGCCAGCAGCCGGGGCGCCTACGAGCAGTACTTC.

This chain joins TRBV27 and TRBJ2-3, with 8 positions matching TRBD2. V lost 1 base to trimming and J lost 2 bases; unmatched junction nucleotides: 8. Germline lookup yields CDR1 MNHEY and CDR2 SMNVEV (reference sequence). The CDR3 has 17 residues. The CDR3 bases are TGTGCCAGCAGTTTATTCCTAGTTAGCGGGGTCACAGATACGCAGTATTTT. Its protein is CASSLFLVSGVTDTQYF.

On this clonotype itself: Germline is not matched at one junction end, which may reflect a read error. The chain uses TRBV12-3 or TRBV12-4 and TRBJ1-5; 9 bases align to TRBD1. This CDR3 is built from 16 residues. The chain's CDR3 is CASSQGTGYSNQHQHF. DNA of the CDR3: TGTGCCAGCAGCCAGGGGACAGGGTATAGCAATCAGCACCAGCATTTT.

The V gene is TRBV27, the J gene TRBJ1-4; TRBD1 matches 9 bases. Germline V lookup: CDR1 MNHEY, CDR2 SMNVEV (reference sequence). The V segment lost 4 bases and the J segment 8 bases; nucleotides outside the gene matches: 2. This CDR3 region has 13 residues. The CDR3 region is CASSWTGEEKLFF. The DNA of the CDR3 is TGTGCCAGCAGTTGGACAGGGGAGGAAAAACTGTTTTTT.

This clonotype was recorded many times. The chain uses TRBV6-6 and TRBJ1-5; 7 nucleotides agree with TRBD1. Germline values: CDR1 MNHNY, CDR2 SVGAGI (reference sequence). Losses at the gene ends were 5 bases for V and 5 bases for J; bases not matched to a gene: 21. The CDR3 totals 19 residues. The CDR3 nucleotides read TGTGCCAGCAGTAAAAACACCCGGGACAGAAGTCTAGGTGATCAGCCCCAGCATTTT. Protein sequence: CASSKNTRDRSLGDQPQHF.

This clonotype was seen more than once but under ten times. The chain links TRBV5-6 to TRBJ1-1; the match to TRBD1 covers 7 bases. From germline, CDR1 is SGHDT and CDR2 YYEEEE. The junction had 10 bases not matched to a gene; V was cut back by 7 bases and J by 1 base. This CDR3 spans 15 amino acids. The CDR3 loop is CASAGGGRKNTEAFF. The CDR3 region has the DNA TGTGCCAGCGCAGGGGGGGGCAGGAAGAACACTGAAGCTTTCTTT.

This clonotype was detected many times. This chain links TRBV13 with TRBJ2-6, with TRBD1 matching over 8 bases. V gave up 4 bases and J gave up 4 bases; unmatched junction bases: 12. Germline V gives CDR1 PRHDT, CDR2 FYEKMQ (reference sequence). This CDR3 is built from 18 residues. CDR3 loop: CASSSPITGGAGANVLTF. CDR3 sequence (DNA): TGTGCCAGCAGCTCACCTATAACAGGGGGTGCCGGGGCCAACGTCCTGACTTTC. The full variable domain, rest sourced from reference TRBV13 and TRBJ2-6, is AAGVIQSPRHLIKEKRETATLKCYPIPRHDTVYWYQQGPGQDPQFLISFYEKMQSDKGSIPDRFSAQQFSDYHSELNMSSLELGDSALYFCASSSPITGGAGANVLTFGAGSRLTVL.

This clonotype came up a few times. The chain couples TRBV11-2 to TRBJ1-2, with 7 positions matching TRBD1. Losses at the gene ends were 5 bases for V and 7 bases for J; bases not matched to a gene: 19. The CDR3 spans 17 residues. Per the germline V gene, CDR1 is SGHAT and CDR2 is FQNNGV. CDR3 residues: CASSHALGQAPVGGYTF. CDR3 bases: TGTGCCAGCAGCCACGCCCTAGGACAGGCTCCTGTTGGTGGCTACACCTTC. Full variable domain (rest looked up from reference TRBV11-2 and TRBJ1-2): EAGVAQSPRYKIIEKRQSVAFWCNPISGHATLYWYQQILGQGPKLLIQFQNNGVVDDSQLPKDRFSAERLKGVDSTLKIQPAKLEDSAVYLCASSHALGQAPVGGYTFGSGTRLTVV.

A remark on this clonotype: A much bigger clone sits one base away, suggesting this may be a read error. The gene calls are TRBV7-6 and TRBJ2-7; D ambiguous. Germline CDR1 reads SGHVS; CDR2 reads FNYEAQ. The V gene lost 4 bases and the J gene lost 4 bases, with 14 bases spanning the gap. CDR3 length equals 14 residues. The CDR3 region is CASSSGPGGYEQYF. The CDR3 nucleotides are TGTGCCAGCAGCTCCGGTCCCGGTGGGTACGAGCAGTACTTC.

This clonotype was recorded at least ten times. The chain is built from TRBV6-2 or TRBV6-3 and TRBJ2-2, with TRBD2 as a possible D gene (6 bases). CDR3 length: 13 amino acids. The germline V gene encodes CDR1 MNHEY and CDR2 SVGEGT. V lost 2 bases, J lost 6 bases, and 7 bases lay in between. The CDR3 nucleotides are TGTGCCAGCAGTTACGGCGGGGCCGGGGAGCTGTTTTTT. It specifies CASSYGGAGELFF.

Ten or more counts support this clonotype. CDR3 residues: CASSFSGASYEQYF. CDR3 nucleotide sequence: TGCGCCAGCAGCTTTAGCGGGGCCTCCTACGAGCAGTACTTC. J is TRBJ2-7 and V is TRBV5-1; 8 bases are shared with TRBD2. With 2 bases clipped from V and 0 bases from J, the junction kept 1 base outside the gene matches. The length of the CDR3 is 14 residues. From germline, CDR1 is SGHRS and CDR2 YFSETQ.

The J gene is TRBJ2-5, the V gene TRBV4-1, with D maybe TRBD1 (6 bases). This CDR3 comprises 16 residues. V dropped 1 base and J dropped 2 bases, with 14 bases sitting between them. Per the germline V gene, CDR1 is MGHRA and CDR2 is YSYEKL. CDR3 nucleotide sequence: TGCGCCAGCAGCCAAGTCCCAGGGGTCGGTCAAGAGACCCAGTACTTC. Translation gives CASSQVPGVGQETQYF.

This clonotype was recorded at least ten times. This sequence joins TRBV18 and TRBJ1-1; D gene uncertain. The CDR3 extends over 13 amino acids. Germline CDR1 reads KGHSH; CDR2 reads LQKENI. Trimming took 0 bases from V and 5 from J, leaving 7 bases between them. CDR3 region: CASSPPGETEAFF. DNA of the CDR3: TGTGCCAGCTCACCACCGGGAGAGACTGAAGCTTTCTTT.

This clonotype turned up a few times. The gene calls are TRBV6-5 and TRBJ1-3, with 7 bases aligning to TRBD1. The length of the CDR3 is 15 residues. The germline CDR1 and CDR2 sequences are MNHEY and SVGAGI. The J segment lost 3 bases and the V segment lost 6 bases, leaving 8 bases of the junction unmatched. CDR3 region: CASRMGQSNGNTIYF. The CDR3 DNA sequence: TGTGCCAGCAGGATGGGACAGAGTAATGGAAACACCATATATTTT.

A word on this clonotype: Since a much larger clone is just one base distant, this may be a read error. This chain uses TRBV7-9 with TRBJ2-2; D tentatively fits TRBD1 or TRBD2 (6 bases each). The germline V gene encodes CDR1 SEHNR and CDR2 FQNEAQ (reference sequence). The length of the CDR3 is 16 residues. CDR3 loop: CASSPPEGENTGKLFF. The CDR3, as DNA: TGTGCCAGCAGCCCACCGGAGGGGGAAAACACCGGGAAGCTGTTTTTT.

This clonotype showed up just a few times. The chain carries TRBV20-1 and TRBJ2-7; no clear D gene. The CDR3 consists of 13 residues. Trimming took off 2 bases at V and 0 bases at J, with 8 bases between the two ends. Germline CDR1 DFQATT, CDR2 SNEGSKA (reference sequence). CDR3 bases: TGCAGTGCTAGATCAGGTGTCTCCTACGAGCAGTACTTC. It translates to CSARSGVSYEQYF.

In its sample, this clonotype was seen a few times. This chain links TRBV28 with TRBJ1-4, with D maybe TRBD1 (6 bases). Trimming removed 7 bases at V and 8 bases at J, with 29 bases between. The CDR3 is 18 residues long. CDR1 is MDHEN, CDR2 SYDVKM, per germline. DNA of the CDR3: TGTGCCAGCAATAAGGCCGGGACAAAGCTTGGGGTAAACGAAAAACTGTTTTTT. Amino acids: CASNKAGTKLGVNEKLFF.

In its sample, this clonotype was seen a few times. The gene calls are TRBV11-3 and TRBJ2-3; a possible D gene is TRBD1 (5 bases). The germline gives CDR1 SGHNT, CDR2 YENEEA. The CDR3 runs 15 residues. The V and J ends lost 4 bases and 2 bases respectively, with 13 bases between them. This CDR3 reads CASSSSTDLTDTQYF. Here the CDR3 DNA reads TGTGCCAGCAGCTCCTCGACAGATCTCACAGATACGCAGTATTTT.

In its sample, this clonotype was seen many times. The J gene is TRBJ2-3, the V gene TRBV28; 10 bases map to TRBD2. The J segment lost 3 bases and the V segment lost 2 bases, leaving 2 bases of the junction unmatched. The CDR3 totals 15 residues. Germline V CDR1 and CDR2: MDHEN, SYDVKM. The CDR3 DNA reads TGTGCCAGCAGTTTAGAACTAGCGGGAACAGATACGCAGTATTTT. Translated, it gives CASSLELAGTDTQYF.